The source of this T cell receptor beta chain is a study of cytomegalovirus exposure and HLA in healthy donors. Study-wide points: The authors enumerated around 150 TCR beta chains as linked to cytomegalovirus.

Concerning this clone: The antigen is unknown.

The CDR3 extends over 18 amino acids. Germline loops: CDR1 LGHNA, CDR2 YSLEER. With 5 bases clipped from V and 0 bases from J, the junction kept 7 bases outside the gene matches. 13 Jbeta primers and 60 Vbeta primers were used for the PCR. Some clones are missing from TCRdb's copy, which holds only in-frame ones; the method was immunoSEQ multiplex PCR. This sample carries over 120,000 clones, around 80% of them seen once, and the ten largest clones take roughly 4.8%. The chain carries TRBV4-3 and TRBJ2-3, with 14 bases aligning to TRBD2. Material for sequencing was PBMCs. The sequence was collected from a man in his forties or fifties in good health and CMV-seronegative. For the CDR3, the DNA is TGCGCCAGCAGCTCCGGGACTAGCGGGGGCCTTAGCACAGATACGCAGTATTTT. It is translated as CASSSGTSGGLSTDTQYF.